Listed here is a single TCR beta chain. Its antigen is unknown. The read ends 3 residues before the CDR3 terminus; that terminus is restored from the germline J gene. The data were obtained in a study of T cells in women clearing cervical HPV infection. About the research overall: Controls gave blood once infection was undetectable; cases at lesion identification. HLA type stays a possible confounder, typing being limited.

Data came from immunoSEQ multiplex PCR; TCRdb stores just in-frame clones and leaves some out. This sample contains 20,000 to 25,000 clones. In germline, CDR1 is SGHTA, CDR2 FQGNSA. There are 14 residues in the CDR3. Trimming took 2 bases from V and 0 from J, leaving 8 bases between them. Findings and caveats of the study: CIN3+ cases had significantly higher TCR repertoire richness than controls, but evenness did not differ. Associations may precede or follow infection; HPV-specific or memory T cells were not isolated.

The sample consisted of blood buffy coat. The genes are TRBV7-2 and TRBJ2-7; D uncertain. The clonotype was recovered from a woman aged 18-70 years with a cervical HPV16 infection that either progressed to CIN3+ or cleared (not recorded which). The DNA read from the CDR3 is TGTGCCAGCAGCTTACCAGGTCCCTCCTACGAG. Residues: CASSLPGPSYE. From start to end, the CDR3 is CASSLPGPSYEQYF.